This TCR beta chain was recorded in a study of vaccination and CD4 T cells after COVID-19. Germline assignment: CDR1 SNHLY and CDR2 FYNNEI. V lost 5 bases and J lost 5, with 10 bases in between. The CDR3 is made up of 14 amino acids. Treatment described: approximately 9-day PBMC culture with coronavirus spike peptide pools or control peptides (ViraFEST assay). By frequency in the sample, this clonotype is medium-sized. Its target is not known. The Oncomine TCR Beta short-read assay generated sequence data from the DNA of cultured CD4+ T cells. Via MiXCR, TCRdb re-called the PCR reads, giving one row per CDR3 protein. The top ten clones hold about 35% of a sample with over 9,500 distinct CDR3 sequences, roughly 45% of them seen once.

The sequencing sample was made of CD4+ T cells from blood, cultured in vitro. This sequence joins TRBV2 and TRBJ1-6; D is ambiguous. The origin of this receptor is a human donor who had recovered from COVID-19. DNA of the CDR3: TGTGCCAGCAGTTTTGGAGGGAATAATTCACCCCTCCACTTT. It translates to CASSFGGNNSPLHF. Using reference TRBV2 and TRBJ1-6 for the parts outside the CDR3, the full variable domain is EPEVTQTPSHQVTQMGQEVILRCVPISNHLYFYWYRQILGQKVEFLVSFYNNEISEKSEIFDDQFSVERPDGSNFTLKIRSTKLEDSAMYFCASSFGGNNSPLHFGNGTRLTVT.